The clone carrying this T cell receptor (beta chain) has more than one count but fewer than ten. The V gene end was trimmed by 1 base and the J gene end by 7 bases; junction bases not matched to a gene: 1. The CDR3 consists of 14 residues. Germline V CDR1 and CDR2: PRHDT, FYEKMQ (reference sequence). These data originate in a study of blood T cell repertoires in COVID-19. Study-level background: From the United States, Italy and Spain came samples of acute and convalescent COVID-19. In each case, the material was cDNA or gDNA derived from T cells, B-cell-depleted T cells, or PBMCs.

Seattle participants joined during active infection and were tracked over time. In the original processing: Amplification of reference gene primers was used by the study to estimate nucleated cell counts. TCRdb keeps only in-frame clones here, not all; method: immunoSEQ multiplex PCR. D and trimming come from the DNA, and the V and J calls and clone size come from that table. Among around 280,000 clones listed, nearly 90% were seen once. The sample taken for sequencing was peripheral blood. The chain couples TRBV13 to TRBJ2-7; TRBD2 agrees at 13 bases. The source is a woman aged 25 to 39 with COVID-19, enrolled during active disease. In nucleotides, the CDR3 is TGTGCCAGCAGCTTAGAGGGACTAGCGGGAGAGCAGTACTTC. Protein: CASSLEGLAGEQYF.